This entry lists 7 T cell receptor beta chains sequenced from one sample in a study of blood T cell repertoires in COVID-19. Repertoires were generated with immunoSEQ multiplex PCR, while TCRdb's copy carries only in-frame clones and drops some. The sample yields 120,000 or so clones, 69% seen once. Sequencing was performed on peripheral blood. The receptor source for this set is a woman in her 70s with acute or convalescent COVID-19.

This chain links TRBV5-1 with TRBJ2-4, with 8 bases matching TRBD2. This CDR3 comprises 21 residues. Losses at the gene ends were 3 bases for V and 0 bases for J; bases not matched to a gene: 20. The germline CDR1 and CDR2 sequences are SGHRS and YFSETQ. CDR3 nucleotides: TGCGCCAGCAGCTACCACACTAGCGGCGAAGATAAGGAAATAGCCAAAAACATTCAGTACTTC. It translates to CASSYHTSGEDKEIAKNIQYF. Using reference TRBV5-1 and TRBJ2-4 for the parts outside the CDR3, the full variable domain is KAGVTQTPRYLIKTRGQQVTLSCSPISGHRSVSWYQQTPGQGLQFLFEYFSETQRNKGNFPGRFSGRQFSNSRSEMNVSTLELGDSALYLCASSYHTSGEDKEIAKNIQYFGAGTRLSVL.

The chain couples TRBV11-2 to TRBJ2-1, with D uncertain. Germline CDR1 SGHAT, CDR2 FQNNGV. The CDR3 sequence is 11 residues long. Trimming pared 5 bases from V and 9 bases from J, leaving 8 bases between. The CDR3 sequence: CASSTVREQFF. The CDR3 coding sequence is TGTGCCAGCAGCACAGTCCGTGAGCAGTTCTTC.

V usage is TRBV30 and J usage is TRBJ1-2; D gene uncertain. CDR1 and CDR2 from the germline V gene are GTSNPN and SVGIG (reference sequence). CDR3 size: 11 residues. With 3 bases removed from V and 4 bases from J, the gap between germline ends came to 6 bases. CDR3 amino acids: CAWSHSYGYTF. As DNA, the CDR3 is TGTGCCTGGAGCCATAGCTATGGCTACACCTTC.

J is TRBJ2-1 and V is TRBV3-1 (or the pseudogene TRBV3-2); D is possibly TRBD2 (6 bases). V gave up 1 base and J gave up 10 bases, with 11 bases separating them. Germline CDR1 is LGHDT and CDR2 is YNNKEL (reference sequence). The CDR3 covers 13 residues. In DNA, the CDR3 is TGTGCCAGCAGCCAAGTTGGGAGCGGGGAGCAGTTCTTC. Amino acids: CASSQVGSGEQFF.

The DNA for the CDR3 is TGTGCCAGTAGTATAGCGGTCCAGGGAGGACTTTTCTTC. Its protein is CASSIAVQGGLFF. V is TRBV19 and J is TRBJ2-1; possibly TRBD2 for D (6 bases). The germline V and J ends were trimmed by 1 base and 16 bases, with 17 bases remaining between them. The CDR3 has 13 residues. CDR1 is LNHDA, CDR2 SQIVND, per germline (reference sequence).

V gene TRBV7-9 combines with J gene TRBJ1-4, with TRBD1 matching over 10 bases. The CDR3 runs 14 residues. Germline CDR1 is SEHNR and CDR2 is FQNEAQ (reference sequence). The V and J ends lost 6 bases and 7 bases, in that order; junction bases with no gene match: 5. As DNA, the CDR3 is TGTGCCAGCAGTTCGGGACAGGGGCGTGAAAAACTGTTTTTT. Protein: CASSSGQGREKLFF.

This clone was picked up a small number of times. The chain links TRBV5-1 to TRBJ1-6, with unresolved D. V was trimmed by 4 bases and J by 4 bases, leaving 9 bases between them. CDR3 length: 14 residues. In germline, CDR1 is SGHRS, CDR2 YFSETQ. CDR3 protein: CASSPGDYNSPLHF. The CDR3 region has the DNA TGCGCCAGCAGCCCGGGAGATTATAATTCACCCCTCCACTTT.